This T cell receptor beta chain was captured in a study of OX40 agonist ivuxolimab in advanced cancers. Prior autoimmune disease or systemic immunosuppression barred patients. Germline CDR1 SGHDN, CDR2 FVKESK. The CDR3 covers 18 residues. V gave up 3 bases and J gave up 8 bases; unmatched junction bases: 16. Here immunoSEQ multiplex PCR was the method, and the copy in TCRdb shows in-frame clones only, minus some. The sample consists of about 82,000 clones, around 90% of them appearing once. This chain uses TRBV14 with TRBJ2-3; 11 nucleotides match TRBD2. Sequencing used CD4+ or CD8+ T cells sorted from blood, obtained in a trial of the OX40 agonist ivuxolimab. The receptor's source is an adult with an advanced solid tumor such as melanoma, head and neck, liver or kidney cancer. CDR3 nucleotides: TGTGCCAGCAGCCACAATCCGCCTAGCGGGGGGCCCTTGGGTACGCAGTATTTT. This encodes CASSHNPPSGGPLGTQYF.